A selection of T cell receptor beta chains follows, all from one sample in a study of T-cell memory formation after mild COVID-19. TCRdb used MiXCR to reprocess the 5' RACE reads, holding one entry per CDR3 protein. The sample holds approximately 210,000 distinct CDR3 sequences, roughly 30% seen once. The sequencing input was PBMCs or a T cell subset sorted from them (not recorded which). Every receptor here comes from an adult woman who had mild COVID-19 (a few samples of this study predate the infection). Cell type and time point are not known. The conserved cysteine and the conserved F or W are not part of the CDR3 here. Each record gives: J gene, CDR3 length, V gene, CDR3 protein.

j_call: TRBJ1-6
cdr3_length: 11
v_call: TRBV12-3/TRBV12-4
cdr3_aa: ASSLQTNSPLH

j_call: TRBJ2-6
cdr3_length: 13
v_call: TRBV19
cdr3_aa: ASTVQGPGANVLT

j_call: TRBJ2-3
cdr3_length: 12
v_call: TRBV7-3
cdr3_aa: ASSLGLQTDTQY

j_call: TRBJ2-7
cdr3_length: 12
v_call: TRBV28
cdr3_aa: ASSLRDSSGGQY

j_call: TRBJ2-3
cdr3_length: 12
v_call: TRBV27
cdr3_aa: ASSFGRLTDTQY

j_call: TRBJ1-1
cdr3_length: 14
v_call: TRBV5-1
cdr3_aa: ASSLAGATGQRLAF

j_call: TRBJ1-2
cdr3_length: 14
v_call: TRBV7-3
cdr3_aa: ASSLAAPGQGGGYT

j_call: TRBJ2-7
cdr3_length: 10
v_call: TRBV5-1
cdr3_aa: ASRLDGYEQY

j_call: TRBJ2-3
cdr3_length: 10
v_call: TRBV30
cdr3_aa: AWSVMADTQY

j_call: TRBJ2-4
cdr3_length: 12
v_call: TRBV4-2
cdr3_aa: ASSQGGSSDIQY

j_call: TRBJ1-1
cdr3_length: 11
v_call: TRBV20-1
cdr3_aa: SARDGLPTGAF

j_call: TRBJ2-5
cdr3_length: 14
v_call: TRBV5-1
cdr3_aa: ASSDTQEGPEETQY

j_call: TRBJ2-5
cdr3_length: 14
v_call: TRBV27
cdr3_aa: ASSSRPGLSPETQY

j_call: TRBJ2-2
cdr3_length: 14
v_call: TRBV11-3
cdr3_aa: ASSSDRDRVTGELF

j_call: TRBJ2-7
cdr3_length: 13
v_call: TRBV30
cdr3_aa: AWVAGGYDTYEQY

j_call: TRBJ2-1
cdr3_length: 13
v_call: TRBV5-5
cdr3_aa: ASSLARTGFDEQF

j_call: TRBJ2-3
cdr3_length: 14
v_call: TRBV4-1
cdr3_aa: ASSQTEDRTGYTQY

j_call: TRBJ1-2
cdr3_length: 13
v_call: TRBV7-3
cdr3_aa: ASSLGAGLNYGYT

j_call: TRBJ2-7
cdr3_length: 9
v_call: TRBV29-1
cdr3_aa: SVVRDHEQY

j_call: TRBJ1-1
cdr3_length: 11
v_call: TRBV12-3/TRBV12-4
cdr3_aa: ASSFFRDAEAF

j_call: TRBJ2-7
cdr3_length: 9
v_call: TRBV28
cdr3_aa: ATNSWYEQY

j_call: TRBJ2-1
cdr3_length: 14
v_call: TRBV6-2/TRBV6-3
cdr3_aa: ASSYEVAALHNEQF

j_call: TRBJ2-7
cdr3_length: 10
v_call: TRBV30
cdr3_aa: AWSVGGGEQY